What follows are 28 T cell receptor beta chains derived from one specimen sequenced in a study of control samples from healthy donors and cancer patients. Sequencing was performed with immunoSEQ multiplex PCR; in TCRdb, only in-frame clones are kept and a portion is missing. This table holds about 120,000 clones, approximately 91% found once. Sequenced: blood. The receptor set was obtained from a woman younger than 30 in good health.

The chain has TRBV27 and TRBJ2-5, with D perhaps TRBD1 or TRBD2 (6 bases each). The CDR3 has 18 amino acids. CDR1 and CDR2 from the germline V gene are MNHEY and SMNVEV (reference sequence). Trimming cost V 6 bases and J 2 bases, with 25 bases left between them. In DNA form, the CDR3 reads TGTGCCAGCAGCCCTTATGGGGGGCCAGGCCCACCTCAAGAGACCCAGTACTTC. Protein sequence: CASSPYGGPGPPQETQYF.

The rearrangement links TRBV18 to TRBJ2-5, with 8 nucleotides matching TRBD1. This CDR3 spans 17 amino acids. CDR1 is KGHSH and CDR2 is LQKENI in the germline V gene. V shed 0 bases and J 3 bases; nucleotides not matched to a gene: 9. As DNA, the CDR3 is TGTGCCAGCTCACCACCTTCCCCCGGGACAGGAAAAGAGACCCAGTACTTC. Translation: CASSPPSPGTGKETQYF.

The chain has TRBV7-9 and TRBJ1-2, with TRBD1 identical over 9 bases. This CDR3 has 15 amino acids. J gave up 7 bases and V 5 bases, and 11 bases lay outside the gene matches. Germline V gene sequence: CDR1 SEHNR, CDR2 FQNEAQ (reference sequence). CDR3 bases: TGTGCCAGCAGCCCCCCGGGACAGGGAATGCGTGGCTACACCTTC. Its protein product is CASSPPGQGMRGYTF. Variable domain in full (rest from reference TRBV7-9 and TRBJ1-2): DTGVSQNPRHKITKRGQNVTFRCDPISEHNRLYWYRQTLGQGPEFLTYFQNEAQLEKSRLLSDRFSAERPKGSFSTLEIQRTEQGDSAMYLCASSPPGQGMRGYTFGSGTRLTVV.

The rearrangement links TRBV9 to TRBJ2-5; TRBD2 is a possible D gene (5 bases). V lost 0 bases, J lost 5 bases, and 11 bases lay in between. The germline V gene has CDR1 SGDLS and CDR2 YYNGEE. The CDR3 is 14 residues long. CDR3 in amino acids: CASSVADGGETQYF. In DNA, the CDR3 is TGTGCCAGCAGCGTAGCGGACGGCGGGGAGACCCAGTACTTC.

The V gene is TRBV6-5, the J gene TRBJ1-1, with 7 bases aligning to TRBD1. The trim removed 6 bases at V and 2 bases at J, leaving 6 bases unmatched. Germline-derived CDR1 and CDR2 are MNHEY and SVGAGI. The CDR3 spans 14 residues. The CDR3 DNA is TGTGCCAGCAGAAAGGGGGCCTTTAACACTGAAGCTTTCTTT. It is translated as CASRKGAFNTEAFF.

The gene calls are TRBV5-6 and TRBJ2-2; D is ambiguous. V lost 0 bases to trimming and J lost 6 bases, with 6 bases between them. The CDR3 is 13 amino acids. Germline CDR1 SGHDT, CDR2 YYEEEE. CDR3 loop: CASSLGRAGELFF. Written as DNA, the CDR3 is TGTGCCAGCAGCTTGGGAAGGGCCGGGGAGCTGTTTTTT.

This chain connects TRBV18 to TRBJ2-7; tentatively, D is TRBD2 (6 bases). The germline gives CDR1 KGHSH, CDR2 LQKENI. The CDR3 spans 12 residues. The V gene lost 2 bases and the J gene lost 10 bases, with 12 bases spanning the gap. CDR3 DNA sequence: TGTGCCAGCTCACCAGCTGGGGGAGGCCAGTACTTC. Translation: CASSPAGGGQYF. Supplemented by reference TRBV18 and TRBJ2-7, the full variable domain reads NAGVMQNPRHLVRRRGQEARLRCSPMKGHSHVYWYRQLPEEGLKFMVYLQKENIIDESGMPKERFSAEFPKEGPSILRIQQVVRGDSAAYFCASSPAGGGQYFGPGTRLTVT.

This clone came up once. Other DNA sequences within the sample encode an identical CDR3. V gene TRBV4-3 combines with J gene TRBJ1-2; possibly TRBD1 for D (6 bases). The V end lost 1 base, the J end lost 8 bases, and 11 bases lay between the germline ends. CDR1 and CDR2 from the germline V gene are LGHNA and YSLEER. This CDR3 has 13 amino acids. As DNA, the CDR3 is TGCGCCAGCAGCCAAGGGGGGGCTCGGGGCTACACCTTC. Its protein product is CASSQGGARGYTF.

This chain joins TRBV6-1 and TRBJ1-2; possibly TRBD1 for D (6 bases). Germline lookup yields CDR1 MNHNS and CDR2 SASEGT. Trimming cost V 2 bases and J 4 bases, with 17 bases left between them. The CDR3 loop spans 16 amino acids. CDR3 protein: CASSEFAGDLSYGYTF. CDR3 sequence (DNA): TGTGCCAGCAGTGAATTCGCAGGGGACCTATCCTATGGCTACACCTTC.

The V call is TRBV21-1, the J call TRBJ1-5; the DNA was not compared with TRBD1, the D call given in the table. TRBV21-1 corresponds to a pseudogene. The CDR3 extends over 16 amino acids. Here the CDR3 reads CASRDLDSFSNQPQHF. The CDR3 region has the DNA TGTGCCAGCAGGGACCTCGACAGTTTTAGCAATCAGCCCCAGCATTTT.

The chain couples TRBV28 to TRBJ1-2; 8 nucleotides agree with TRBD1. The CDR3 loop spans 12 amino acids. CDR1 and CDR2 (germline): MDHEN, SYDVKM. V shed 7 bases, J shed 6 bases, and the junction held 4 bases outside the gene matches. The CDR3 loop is CASTDRGHGYTF. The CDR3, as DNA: TGTGCCAGCACCGACAGGGGTCATGGCTACACCTTC.

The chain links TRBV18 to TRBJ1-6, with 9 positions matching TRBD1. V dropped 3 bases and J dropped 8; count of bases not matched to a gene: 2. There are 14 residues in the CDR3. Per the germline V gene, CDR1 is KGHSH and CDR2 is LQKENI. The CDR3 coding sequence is TGTGCCAGCTCACCGGGACAGGGTTATTCACCCCTCCACTTT. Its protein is CASSPGQGYSPLHF.

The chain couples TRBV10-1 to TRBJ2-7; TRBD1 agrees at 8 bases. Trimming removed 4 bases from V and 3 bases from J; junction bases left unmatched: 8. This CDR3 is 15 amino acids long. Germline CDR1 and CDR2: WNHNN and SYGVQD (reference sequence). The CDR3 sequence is CASSVEGQVYYEQYF. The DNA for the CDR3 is TGCGCCAGCAGTGTAGAGGGACAGGTTTACTACGAGCAGTACTTC.

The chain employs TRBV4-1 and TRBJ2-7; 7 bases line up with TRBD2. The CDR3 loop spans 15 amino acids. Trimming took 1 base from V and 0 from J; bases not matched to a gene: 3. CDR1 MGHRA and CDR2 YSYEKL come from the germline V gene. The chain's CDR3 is CASSQGLADSYEQYF. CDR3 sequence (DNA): TGCGCCAGCAGCCAAGGGCTAGCGGACTCCTACGAGCAGTACTTC.

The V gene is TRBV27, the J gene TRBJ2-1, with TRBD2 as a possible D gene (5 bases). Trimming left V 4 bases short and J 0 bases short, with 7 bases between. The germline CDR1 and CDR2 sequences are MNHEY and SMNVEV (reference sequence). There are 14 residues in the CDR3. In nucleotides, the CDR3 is TGTGCCAGCAGTTCGGGGAGCTCCTACAATGAGCAGTTCTTC. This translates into CASSSGSSYNEQFF.

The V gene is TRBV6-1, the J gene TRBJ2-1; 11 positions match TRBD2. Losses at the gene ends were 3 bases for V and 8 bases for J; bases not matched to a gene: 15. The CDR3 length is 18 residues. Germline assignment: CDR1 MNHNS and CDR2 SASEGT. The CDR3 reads CASSEAGTSGKGRYEQFF. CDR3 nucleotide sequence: TGTGCCAGCAGTGAGGCCGGGACTAGCGGAAAAGGCAGGTATGAGCAGTTCTTC.

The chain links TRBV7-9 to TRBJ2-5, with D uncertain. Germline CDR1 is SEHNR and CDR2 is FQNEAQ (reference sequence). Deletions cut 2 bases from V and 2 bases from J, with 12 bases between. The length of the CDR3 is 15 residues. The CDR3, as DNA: TGTGCCAGCAGCTTATATGAAGGGCCGCAAGAGACCCAGTACTTC. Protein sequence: CASSLYEGPQETQYF.

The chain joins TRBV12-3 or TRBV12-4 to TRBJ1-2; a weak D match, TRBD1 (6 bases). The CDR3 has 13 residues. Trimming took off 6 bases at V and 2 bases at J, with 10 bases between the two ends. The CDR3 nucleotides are TGTGCCAGCAGATACGACAGGAACTATGGCTACACCTTC. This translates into CASRYDRNYGYTF.

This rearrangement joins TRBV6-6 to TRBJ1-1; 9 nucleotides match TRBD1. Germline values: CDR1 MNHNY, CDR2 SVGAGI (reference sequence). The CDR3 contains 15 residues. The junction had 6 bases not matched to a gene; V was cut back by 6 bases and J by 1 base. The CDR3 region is CASRTNRGPNTEAFF. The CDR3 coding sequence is TGTGCCAGCAGGACCAACAGGGGGCCGAACACTGAAGCTTTCTTT.

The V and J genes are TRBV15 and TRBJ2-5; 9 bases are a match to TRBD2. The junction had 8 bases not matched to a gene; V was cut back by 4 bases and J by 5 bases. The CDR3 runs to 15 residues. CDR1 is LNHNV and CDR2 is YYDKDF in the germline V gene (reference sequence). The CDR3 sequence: CATSNRGGGAETQYF. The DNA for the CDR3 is TGTGCCACCAGCAACAGGGGCGGGGGGGCCGAGACCCAGTACTTC.

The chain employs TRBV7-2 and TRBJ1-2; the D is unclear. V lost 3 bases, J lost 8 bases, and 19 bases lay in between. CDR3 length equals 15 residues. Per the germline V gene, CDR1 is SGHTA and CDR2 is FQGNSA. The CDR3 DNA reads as TGTGCCAGCAGCTTTGAGGGATTTCAGGTGGAAGGCTACACCTTC. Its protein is CASSFEGFQVEGYTF.

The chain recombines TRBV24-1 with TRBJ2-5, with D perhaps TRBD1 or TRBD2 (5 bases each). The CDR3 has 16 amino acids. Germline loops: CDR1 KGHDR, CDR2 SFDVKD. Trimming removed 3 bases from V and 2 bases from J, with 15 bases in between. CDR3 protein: CATSDIPGRRQETQYF. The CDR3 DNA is TGTGCCACCAGTGATATTCCGGGACGGAGGCAAGAGACCCAGTACTTC.

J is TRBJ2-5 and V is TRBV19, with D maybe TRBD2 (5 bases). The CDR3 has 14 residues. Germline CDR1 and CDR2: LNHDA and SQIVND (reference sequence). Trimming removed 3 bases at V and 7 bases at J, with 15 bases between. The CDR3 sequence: CASSMRQVGGTQYF. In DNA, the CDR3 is TGTGCCAGTAGTATGAGGCAAGTCGGAGGGACCCAGTACTTC.

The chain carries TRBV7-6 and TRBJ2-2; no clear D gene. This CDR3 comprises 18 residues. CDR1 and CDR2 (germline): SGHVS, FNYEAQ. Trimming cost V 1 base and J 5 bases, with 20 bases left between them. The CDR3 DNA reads TGTGCCAGCAGCTTAGTCGTCCTCCGCGTTCCCCCTACCGGGGAGCTGTTTTTT. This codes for CASSLVVLRVPPTGELFF.

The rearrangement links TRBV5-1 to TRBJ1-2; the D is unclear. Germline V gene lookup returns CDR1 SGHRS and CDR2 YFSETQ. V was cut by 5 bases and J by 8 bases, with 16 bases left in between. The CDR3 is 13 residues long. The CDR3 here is CASRQNERGGYTF. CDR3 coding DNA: TGCGCCAGCAGGCAAAACGAAAGAGGAGGCTACACCTTC.

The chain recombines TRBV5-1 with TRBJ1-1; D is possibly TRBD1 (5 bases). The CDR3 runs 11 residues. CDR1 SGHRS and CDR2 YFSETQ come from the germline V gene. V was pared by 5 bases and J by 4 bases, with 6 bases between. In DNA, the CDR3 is TGCGCCAGCAGGGGGGGCACTGAAGCTTTCTTT. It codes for CASRGGTEAFF.

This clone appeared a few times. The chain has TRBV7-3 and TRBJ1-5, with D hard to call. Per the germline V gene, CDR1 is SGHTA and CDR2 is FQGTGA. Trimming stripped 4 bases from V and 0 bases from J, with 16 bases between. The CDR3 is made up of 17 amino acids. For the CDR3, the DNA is TGTGCCAGCAGCTCTACTAACCCGGATTATAGCAATCAGCCCCAGCATTTT. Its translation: CASSSTNPDYSNQPQHF.

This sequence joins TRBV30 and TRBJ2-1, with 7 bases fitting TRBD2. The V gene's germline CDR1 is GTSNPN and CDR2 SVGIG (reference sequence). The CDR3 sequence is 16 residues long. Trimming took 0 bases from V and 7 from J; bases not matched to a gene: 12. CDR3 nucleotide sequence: TGTGCCTGGAGTGTATTTGGTGCGGGAGTGGGGAATGAGCAGTTCTTC. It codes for CAWSVFGAGVGNEQFF.